This T cell receptor (beta chain) was recovered during a study of blood T cell repertoires in COVID-19 (TCRdb year 2020). In terms of the full investigation: The collaborator samples originated in the United States, Italy and Spain and spanned the acute and convalescent phases of COVID-19. The repertoires were made available in a free public database intended to serve as a resource for research on the immune response to SARS-CoV-2. HLA class I and class II types, where available, came from metadata supplied by the sample provider rather than from assay-based typing. The prospective study material was composed of cDNA or gDNA derived from T cells, B-cell-depleted T cells, or PBMCs. Deeply sampled blood TCRbeta repertoires from subjects exposed to, actively infected with, or recovered from COVID-19 were included in the dataset. A de-identified subject ID, COVID-19 status, age in years and sex were almost always included in the sample metadata. The samples were drawn from the first 160 participants of the ongoing ImmuneRACE study and from some 1,300 subjects provided by 6 global collaborators.

Whole blood was collected in K2EDTA tubes by collaborating institutions according to the institutions' own protocols. For TCRbeta analysis, collaborators shipped samples in one of three forms: frozen whole blood, isolated PBMCs, or DNA extracted from either of those sample types. For this clone: The antigen it binds to is not known. No base quality information exists; no much larger clone differs at one position.

The immunoSEQ Assay, a bias-controlled multiplex PCR, was used to amplify TCRbeta CDR3 regions from genomic DNA. Concerning the study's data processing: Within the assay, amplification of reference gene primers was used to estimate how many nucleated cells each sample contained. To quantify the absolute abundance of each unique TCRbeta CDR3 rearrangement, sequence reads were collapsed and filtered. Productive Simpson clonality was computed per sample as the square root of Simpson's diversity index over productive rearrangements. TCRdb provides this immuneACCESS table in a form limited to in-frame rearrangements. Some clones are lacking; in checked studies, under half of them reflect an unresolved V gene, and why the rest are absent is not known. V and J calls and clone size are those listed in that table; D and trimming were worked out from the DNA. This sample has about 90,000 clones in its table, and around 93% of those were observed once. The biggest ten clones account for roughly 2.2% of the sample.

Findings and caveats that apply to the study as a whole: How much clinical and demographic metadata was included differed by source and by participant, and the metadata was provided uncurated.

Looking up the germline V gene (reference sequence) yields CDR1 MNHNY and CDR2 SVGAGI. The CDR3 has 15 amino acids, counting the end cysteine and phenylalanine. Of all the DNA, just the CDR3 is kept, 45 bases in frame from base 1. Unmatched junction bases come to 6, with V trimmed by 5 bases and J by 2 bases. Recombination connected TRBV6-6 to TRBJ2-7; 10 central nucleotides agree with TRBD1. This TCR was recovered from a human donor with active COVID-19. The donor label of this sample is uncertain. Sequenced input: peripheral blood. Here is the DNA: TGTGCCAGCAGTCCTAGACAGGGGGCGGCCTACGAGCAGTACTTC. Its product reads: CASSPRQGAAYEQYF.